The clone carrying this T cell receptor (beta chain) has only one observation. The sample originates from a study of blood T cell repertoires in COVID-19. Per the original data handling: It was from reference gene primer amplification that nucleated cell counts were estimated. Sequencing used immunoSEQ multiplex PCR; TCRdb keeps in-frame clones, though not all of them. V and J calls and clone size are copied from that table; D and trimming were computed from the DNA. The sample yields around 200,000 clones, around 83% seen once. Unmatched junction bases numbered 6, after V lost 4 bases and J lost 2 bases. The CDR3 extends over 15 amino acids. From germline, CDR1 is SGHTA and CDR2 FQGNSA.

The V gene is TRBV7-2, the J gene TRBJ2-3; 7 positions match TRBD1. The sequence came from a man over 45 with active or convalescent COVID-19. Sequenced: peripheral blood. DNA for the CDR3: TGTGCCAGCAGCTGGGGACAGACCCTCACAGATACGCAGTATTTT. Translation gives CASSWGQTLTDTQYF.